This T cell receptor (beta chain) was identified in a study of CD8+ T cells in alopecia areata. Notes on the study in general: Tofacitinib yielded significantly lower scalp clonality and fewer expanded CD8+ clones among the top 100.

The sample holds a few counts of this clone. Its antigen is undetermined. The junction had 12 bases not matched to a gene; V was cut back by 1 base and J by 2 bases. The CDR3 consists of 20 residues. CDR1 MGHRA and CDR2 YSYEKL come from the germline V gene. In each case, RNA was isolated and then reverse transcribed into cDNA as the sequencing template. TCRdb's table, derived via immunoSEQ multiplex PCR, lists solely in-frame clones and lacks some. This sample has over 100,000 clones; roughly three fifths occur once, and the top ten carry over 9%. The treatment is: oral pan-JAK inhibitor, 5-10 mg twice daily.

The input for sequencing was CD8+ T cells sorted from blood, taken at week 24, from a patient treated with tofacitinib. The TCR sequence derives from a human donor with alopecia areata. This chain links TRBV4-1 with TRBJ2-4; 12 bases are a match to TRBD2. This CDR3 reads CASSQGGFVTSGGPKNIQYF. Written as DNA, the CDR3 is TGCGCCAGCAGCCAAGGAGGGTTTGTGACTAGCGGGGGACCCAAAAACATTCAGTACTTC.